The 26 T cell receptor beta chains reported below all come from one sample, sequenced in a study of graft-versus-host responses after intestinal transplantation. Sequencing used immunoSEQ multiplex PCR; TCRdb keeps in-frame clones, though not all of them. The data show tens of thousands of clones, about 92% seen once. No antigens are known for them. This specimen was unstimulated CD8+ T cells sorted from spleen or lymph node cells, taken before intestinal transplant. Every receptor here comes from a human donor who received an intestinal transplant.

The chain joins TRBV4-1 to TRBJ1-1; D not resolved. The CDR3 length is 13 residues. Germline loops: CDR1 MGHRA, CDR2 YSYEKL. V lost 3 bases, J lost 7 bases, and 12 bases lay in between. The CDR3 sequence is CASSQGANDEAFF. The DNA of the CDR3 is TGCGCCAGCAGCCAGGGCGCGAACGATGAAGCTTTCTTT.

The chain employs TRBV7-9 and TRBJ1-2; 7 bases agree with TRBD1. V was pared by 2 bases and J by 8 bases, with 8 bases of the junction left unmatched. The CDR3 consists of 14 residues. CDR1 SEHNR and CDR2 FQNEAQ come from the germline V gene (reference sequence). The DNA of the CDR3 is TGTGCCAGCAGCTTAATCGCAGGGGGGTACGGCTACACCTTC. It codes for CASSLIAGGYGYTF.

The chain is built from TRBV20-1 and TRBJ2-1; 7 bases match TRBD2. The length of the CDR3 is 11 residues. V shed 4 bases, J shed 15 bases, and the junction held 9 bases outside the gene matches. Germline CDR1 DFQATT, CDR2 SNEGSKA (reference sequence). CDR3 sequence: CSATRGGVRFF. CDR3 nucleotide sequence: TGCAGTGCTACCCGCGGGGGAGTTCGGTTCTTC.

This clone was counted a single time. The chain is built from TRBV5-1 and TRBJ1-5; D is perhaps TRBD1 (6 bases). Trimming cost V 2 bases and J 6 bases, with 15 bases left between them. CDR1 is SGHRS and CDR2 is YFSETQ in the germline V gene. This CDR3 region has 15 residues. In DNA form, the CDR3 reads TGCGCCAGCAGCTTAGTGGGGGCTTCGGGTCAGCCCCAGCATTTT. It is translated as CASSLVGASGQPQHF.

The J gene is TRBJ1-6, the V gene TRBV11-2, with 7 bases aligning to TRBD1. V was pared by 1 base and J by 10 bases, with 7 bases of the junction left unmatched. This CDR3 comprises 15 residues. The germline V gene encodes CDR1 SGHAT and CDR2 FQNNGV. The CDR3 sequence is CASSLGGGGFSPLHF. The CDR3 DNA sequence: TGTGCCAGCAGCTTAGGAGGAGGGGGCTTCTCACCCCTCCACTTT.

The genes are TRBV9 and TRBJ1-1; D unclear. Trimming removed 1 base at V and 3 bases at J, with 10 bases between. Per germline, CDR1 SGDLS and CDR2 YYNGEE. This CDR3 region has 14 residues. DNA for the CDR3: TGTGCCAGCAGCGTACTGACTACGGACACTGAAGCTTTCTTT. The encoded protein is CASSVLTTDTEAFF.

V gene TRBV5-4 combines with J gene TRBJ1-1; D is undetermined. With 0 bases removed from V and 1 base from J, the gap between germline ends came to 7 bases. Per germline, CDR1 SGHNT and CDR2 YYREEE (reference sequence). The CDR3 is made up of 14 amino acids. The CDR3: CASSLDRQNTEAFF. The CDR3, as DNA: TGTGCCAGCAGCTTGGACCGACAGAACACTGAAGCTTTCTTT.

This chain links TRBV5-6 with TRBJ2-1; D gene uncertain. The V end lost 0 bases, the J end lost 7 bases, and 11 bases lay between the germline ends. The CDR3 length is 14 residues. Per germline, CDR1 SGHDT and CDR2 YYEEEE. CDR3 in amino acids: CASSLGLTWNEQFF. The CDR3 coding sequence is TGTGCCAGCAGCTTGGGACTGACCTGGAATGAGCAGTTCTTC.

The chain uses TRBV6-4 and TRBJ2-1; tentatively, D is TRBD2 (7 bases). CDR3 length equals 18 residues. The ends were cut back, 0 bases at V and 12 bases at J, with 27 bases in the middle. The germline V gene encodes CDR1 MRHNA and CDR2 SNTAGT. CDR3 DNA sequence: TGTGCCAGCAGTGACTCGAATCGGTGGGGGCCCCGGTCGGGGGGGCAGTTCTTC. It encodes CASSDSNRWGPRSGGQFF.

The chain combines TRBV27 with TRBJ1-3; maybe TRBD1 (6 bases). Germline V gene lookup returns CDR1 MNHEY and CDR2 SMNVEV (reference sequence). V was trimmed by 7 bases and J by 4 bases, leaving 14 bases between them. The CDR3 spans 14 residues. CDR3 residues: CASMQQGLGNTIYF. The CDR3, as DNA: TGTGCCAGCATGCAACAGGGTCTGGGAAACACCATATATTTT.

V and J are TRBV10-1 and TRBJ1-4, with D possibly matching TRBD1 (5 bases). Per the germline V gene, CDR1 is WNHNN and CDR2 is SYGVQD (reference sequence). V lost 3 bases to trimming and J lost 10 bases, with 15 bases between them. The CDR3 is made up of 14 amino acids. CDR3 sequence: CASSEVPTGGKLFF. In nucleotides, the CDR3 is TGCGCCAGCAGTGAAGTCCCAACGGGGGGAAAACTGTTTTTT.

The chain couples TRBV9 to TRBJ1-3; tentative D call: TRBD1 (5 bases). With 2 bases removed from V and 1 base from J, the gap between germline ends came to 13 bases. The CDR3 covers 16 residues. Per the germline V gene, CDR1 is SGDLS and CDR2 is YYNGEE. This CDR3 reads CASSVRGIASGNTIYF. For the CDR3, the DNA is TGTGCCAGCAGCGTCCGGGGGATAGCATCTGGAAACACCATATATTTT.

The V call is TRBV13, the J call TRBJ2-2; the D gene is possibly TRBD1 (5 bases). This CDR3 spans 15 amino acids. The germline V gene has CDR1 PRHDT and CDR2 FYEKMQ (reference sequence). V gave up 7 bases and J gave up 4 bases, with 16 bases separating them. The CDR3 DNA reads as TGTGCCAGCACTTCCTGGGGCCCGGGCACCGGGGAGCTGTTTTTT. Protein: CASTSWGPGTGELFF.

The chain joins TRBV27 to TRBJ2-5, with a possible D match to TRBD1 (5 bases). Trimming shortened V by 4 bases and J by 5 bases, and 14 bases separated the two germline ends. The CDR3 loop spans 14 amino acids. Germline V lookup: CDR1 MNHEY, CDR2 SMNVEV (reference sequence). The CDR3 loop is CASSSLGAVETQYF. The DNA of the CDR3 is TGTGCCAGCAGTTCCTTAGGGGCAGTGGAGACCCAGTACTTC.

The V call is TRBV7-3, the J call TRBJ2-2, with 12 bases aligning to TRBD2. The length of the CDR3 is 18 residues. Germline V CDR1 and CDR2: SGHTA, FQGTGA. J lost 4 bases, V lost 5 bases, and 11 bases had no gene match. Here the CDR3 DNA reads TGTGCCAGCAGCCTCCAAAAACTAGCGGGGGGCCTCACCGGGGAGCTGTTTTTT. This encodes CASSLQKLAGGLTGELFF. The whole variable domain, remainder taken from reference TRBV7-3 and TRBJ2-2, is GAGVSQTPSNKVTEKGKYVELRCDPISGHTALYWYRQSLGQGPEFLIYFQGTGAADDSGLPNDRFFAVRPEGSVSTLKIQRTERGDSAVYLCASSLQKLAGGLTGELFFGEGSRLTVL.

The chain combines TRBV4-1 with TRBJ1-1; weak D call: TRBD1 (6 bases). This CDR3 is built from 14 residues. The germline gives CDR1 MGHRA, CDR2 YSYEKL. Trimming took 5 bases from V and 5 from J, leaving 15 bases between them. The CDR3 coding sequence is TGCGCCAGCAGCGCCAGGGGATTTGAGACTGAAGCTTTCTTT. Amino acids: CASSARGFETEAFF.

The chain combines TRBV5-6 with TRBJ1-3, with D unresolved. Germline V lookup: CDR1 SGHDT, CDR2 YYEEEE. Trimming took 3 bases from V and 2 from J, leaving 9 bases between them. This CDR3 has 14 residues. The CDR3 DNA follows: TGTGCCAGCAGCTCGGGAGTGCCTGGAAACACCATATATTTT. This translates into CASSSGVPGNTIYF. The whole variable domain, filled in from reference TRBV5-6 and TRBJ1-3, reads DAGVTQSPTHLIKTRGQQVTLRCSPKSGHDTVSWYQQALGQGPQFIFQYYEEEERQRGNFPDRFSGHQFPNYSSELNVNALLLGDSALYLCASSSGVPGNTIYFGEGSWLTVV.

The chain is built from TRBV25-1 and TRBJ1-5, with D perhaps matching TRBD1 (5 bases). This CDR3 is built from 14 residues. Looked up from germline, CDR1 is MGHDK and CDR2 is SYGVNS. V gave up 6 bases and J gave up 0 bases, with 9 bases separating them. This CDR3 is CASRGGDSNQPQHF. DNA for the CDR3: TGTGCCAGCAGGGGAGGGGATAGCAATCAGCCCCAGCATTTT.

Worth noting for this clone: One end of the junction varies from germline; a read error may be responsible. The chain carries TRBV5-1 and TRBJ1-1; 11 bases agree with TRBD1. The germline gives CDR1 SGHRS, CDR2 YFSETQ. The CDR3 is 13 amino acids. CDR3 protein: CASSFAGQGGRIF. Here the CDR3 DNA reads TGCGCCAGCAGCTTCGCGGGACAGGGGGGGAGGATCTTT.

CDR3 region: CSAGRQGANEQFF. In DNA, the CDR3 is TGCAGCGCCGGTCGACAGGGGGCAAATGAGCAGTTCTTC. The chain uses TRBV29-1 and TRBJ2-1; 10 bases align to TRBD1. CDR1 and CDR2 from the germline V gene are SQVTM and ANQGSEA. The CDR3 spans 13 residues. V trimming: 7 bases; J trimming: 7 bases; junction bases outside the gene matches: 7.

The chain joins TRBV7-3 to TRBJ1-2; 9 bases are a match to TRBD1. The V gene's germline CDR1 is SGHTA and CDR2 FQGTGA. Losses at the gene ends were 5 bases for V and 5 bases for J; bases not matched to a gene: 9. The CDR3 has 15 residues. CDR3 coding DNA: TGTGCCAGCAGCACGGGACAGGGAGACTTTTATGGCTACACCTTC. Residues: CASSTGQGDFYGYTF.

This chain connects TRBV25-1 to TRBJ1-1; D perhaps matches TRBD1 (5 bases). The germline V gene encodes CDR1 MGHDK and CDR2 SYGVNS. The V end lost 3 bases, the J end lost 3 bases, and 14 bases lay between the germline ends. The CDR3 length is 15 residues. CDR3 protein: CASSDGGYGYTEAFF. The CDR3 DNA sequence: TGTGCCAGCAGTGACGGGGGTTACGGGTACACTGAAGCTTTCTTT.

V gene TRBV2 combines with J gene TRBJ1-2; possible D gene TRBD1, 5 bases. The CDR3 consists of 12 residues. Germline V gives CDR1 SNHLY, CDR2 FYNNEI. V lost 7 bases and J 4 bases, leaving 10 bases between the germline ends. CDR3 region: CASTTDFYGYTF. The DNA of the CDR3 is TGTGCCAGCACGACAGATTTCTATGGCTACACCTTC.

The CDR3 spells CASTGDYEQYF. The CDR3 DNA reads as TGTGCCAGCACAGGGGACTACGAGCAGTACTTC. The genes are TRBV19 and TRBJ2-7; TRBD1 matches 7 bases. The CDR3 runs 11 residues. In germline, CDR1 is LNHDA, CDR2 SQIVND (reference sequence). V trimming: 9 bases; J trimming: 3 bases; junction bases outside the gene matches: 2.

This chain connects TRBV11-2 to TRBJ2-1; the match to TRBD2 covers 9 bases. Germline CDR1 and CDR2: SGHAT and FQNNGV. The CDR3 is 15 residues long. V lost 5 bases, J lost 4 bases, and 6 bases stayed unmatched. In nucleotides, the CDR3 is TGTGCCAGCAGCAACAGCGGGGGGCGTTACAATGAGCAGTTCTTC. Encoded protein: CASSNSGGRYNEQFF. The full variable domain, its missing parts supplied by reference TRBV11-2 and TRBJ2-1, is EAGVAQSPRYKIIEKRQSVAFWCNPISGHATLYWYQQILGQGPKLLIQFQNNGVVDDSQLPKDRFSAERLKGVDSTLKIQPAKLEDSAVYLCASSNSGGRYNEQFFGPGTRLTVL.

The rearrangement links TRBV4-1 to TRBJ2-7, with TRBD2 as a possible D gene (7 bases). The germline V and J ends were trimmed by 1 base and 5 bases, with 9 bases remaining between them. The CDR3 is 13 amino acids. Germline CDR1 is MGHRA and CDR2 is YSYEKL. DNA for the CDR3: TGCGCCAGCAGCCAAGTAGGGGGGGACGAGCAGTACTTC. Translation: CASSQVGGDEQYF.